This T cell receptor beta chain stems from a study of blood T cells in healthy people across ages. Through a sample-barcoded 5' primer and a J-beta primer mix, a second PCR was run for about 6 to 11 cycles. Every cDNA molecule bore a tag from a template-switch adaptor containing 12 random nucleotides. Using its own MiXCR run on the 5' RACE reads, TCRdb lists one record per CDR3 protein. The sample has 800,000 or so distinct CDR3 sequences; 20% to 25% are singletons. The trim removed 5 bases at V and 5 bases at J, leaving 9 bases unmatched. The CDR3 has 14 amino acids. From germline, CDR1 is MNHEY and CDR2 SMNVEV (reference sequence). This clonotype occurred a few times. Separately, the same data were catalogued under a study of T cells of mothers and their children.

The TCR sequence derives from a boy between 10 and 17 years old in good health. The specimen sequenced was blood. J is TRBJ2-7 and V is TRBV27; 7 nucleotides line up with TRBD2. The DNA of the CDR3 is TGTGCCAGCAGTGTCTCCTGGCGGGAGAACGAGCAGTACTTC. It yields the protein CASSVSWRENEQYF.